The 6 T cell receptor beta chains below were found in one sample sequenced in a study of HIV-infected patients and healthy controls. From the 5' RACE reads, TCRdb called clonotypes with MiXCR, one entry per CDR3 protein. The table records almost 65,000 distinct CDR3 sequences, 15% to 20% of them present only once. Sequenced input: CD4+ T cells from blood. The receptor set was obtained from a human donor in good health.

This clonotype was picked up many times. The chain couples TRBV6-5 to TRBJ1-3; possibly TRBD1 for D (5 bases). Germline CDR1 reads MNHEY; CDR2 reads SVGAGI. Trimming removed 5 bases from V and 2 bases from J, with 16 bases in between. This CDR3 has 16 amino acids. The DNA for the CDR3 is TGTGCCAGCAGTGCCACCTTGGGGGGTACTGGAAACACCATATATTTT. As protein: CASSATLGGTGNTIYF.

Only a few counts were recorded for this clonotype. V usage is TRBV20-1 and J usage is TRBJ2-7; D not resolved. Trimming removed 1 base at V and 5 bases at J, with 15 bases between. This CDR3 has 14 amino acids. The germline CDR1 and CDR2 sequences are DFQATT and SNEGSKA (reference sequence). Here the CDR3 reads CSARVEAGLNEQYF. In DNA, the CDR3 is TGCAGTGCTAGAGTTGAAGCAGGTCTCAACGAGCAGTACTTC.

This clonotype was seen repeatedly, ten times or more. This chain joins TRBV2 and TRBJ1-5; D not resolved. Germline lookup yields CDR1 SNHLY and CDR2 FYNNEI. CDR3 size: 15 residues. V was trimmed by 1 base and J by 3 bases, leaving 10 bases between them. CDR3 coding DNA: TGTGCCAGCAGTGAAGTAAGAGCCTACAATCAGCCCCAGCATTTT. Residues: CASSEVRAYNQPQHF.

The CDR3 region is CSARTSGGLQETQYF. The CDR3 DNA is TGCAGTGCCCGGACTAGCGGGGGGCTACAAGAGACCCAGTACTTC. V gene TRBV20-1 combines with J gene TRBJ2-5; 14 nucleotides match TRBD2. Germline loops: CDR1 DFQATT, CDR2 SNEGSKA (reference sequence). The CDR3 length is 15 residues. J gave up 2 bases and V 6 bases, and 5 bases lay outside the gene matches.

This rearrangement joins TRBV5-1 to TRBJ1-2; D not certain. CDR3 length equals 12 residues. Trimming shortened V by 4 bases and J by 9 bases, and 13 bases separated the two germline ends. The V gene's germline CDR1 is SGHRS and CDR2 YFSETQ. CDR3 amino acids: CASSPSRTSYTF. CDR3 nucleotides: TGCGCCAGCAGCCCATCCCGGACGAGCTACACCTTC.

This clonotype was detected many times. V gene TRBV19 combines with J gene TRBJ2-7; TRBD2 matches 7 bases. Trimming at V came to 3 bases and at J to 6 bases, leaving 8 bases not matched to a gene. Germline CDR1 LNHDA, CDR2 SQIVND (reference sequence). This CDR3 is built from 14 residues. CDR3 residues: CASSIPGLFREQYF. Here the CDR3 DNA reads TGTGCCAGTAGTATCCCGGGACTATTCCGCGAGCAGTACTTC.